The 18 T cell receptor beta chains below were found in one sample sequenced in a study of blood T cell repertoires in COVID-19. Using immunoSEQ multiplex PCR, the repertoire was profiled, and TCRdb retains in-frame clones only, with some absent. The table lists approximately 150,000 clones, approximately 84% of them singletons. The specimen was PBMCs or T cells enriched from blood (not recorded which). The receptors here all came from a man in his fifties or sixties in a cohort exposed to, infected with or recovered from COVID-19 (not recorded which).

The rearrangement joins TRBV7-3 to TRBJ2-7; D is uncertain. The CDR3 is 13 residues long. Trimming pared 5 bases from V and 4 bases from J, leaving 12 bases between. Germline CDR1 is SGHTA and CDR2 is FQGTGA. CDR3 sequence (DNA): TGTGCCAGCAGCCTACGACTGATTTACGAGCAGTACTTC. Translation: CASSLRLIYEQYF.

This chain uses TRBV28 with TRBJ1-5; D gene uncertain. Per germline, CDR1 MDHEN and CDR2 SYDVKM. The CDR3 spans 12 residues. V was pared by 5 bases and J by 4 bases, with 6 bases between. CDR3 region: CASSRENQPQHF. CDR3 bases: TGTGCCAGCAGTCGAGAGAATCAGCCCCAGCATTTT.

The chain carries TRBV5-4 and TRBJ2-5; 7 positions match TRBD1. The J segment lost 4 bases and the V segment lost 2 bases, leaving 20 bases of the junction unmatched. CDR1 and CDR2 from the germline V gene are SGHNT and YYREEE (reference sequence). The CDR3 sequence is 19 residues long. The CDR3 bases are TGTGCCAGCAGCTTCTACAGGGGCCGCGAGAGACCAAGTGTAGAGACCCAGTACTTC. It yields the protein CASSFYRGRERPSVETQYF.

The gene calls are TRBV4-3 and TRBJ2-2; possibly TRBD2 for D (6 bases). CDR1 and CDR2 (germline): LGHNA, YSLEER. The CDR3 covers 14 residues. V was pared by 1 base and J by 7 bases, with 10 bases between. CDR3 DNA: TGCGCCAGCAGCCAAGGGGGGGATGGCGGGGAGCTGTTTTTT. It codes for CASSQGGDGGELFF.

This chain connects TRBV11-3 to TRBJ2-5; TRBD2 is a possible D gene (6 bases). The CDR3 has 14 residues. Germline CDR1 SGHNT, CDR2 YENEEA. V was clipped by 5 bases and J by 4 bases, with 14 bases between them. CDR3 in amino acids: CASSRRGIGETQYF. In DNA, the CDR3 is TGTGCCAGCAGCCGACGGGGGATCGGAGAGACCCAGTACTTC.

This clone was seen only a few times. The rearrangement uses TRBV4-2 and TRBJ1-1; no clear D. V lost 0 bases, J lost 1 base, and 15 bases lay in between. Germline V gene sequence: CDR1 LGHNA, CDR2 YNFKEQ. This CDR3 has 17 amino acids. The CDR3: CASSQEALWSGNTEAFF. The CDR3 bases are TGTGCCAGCAGCCAAGAAGCTCTCTGGTCAGGGAACACTGAAGCTTTCTTT.

J is TRBJ1-1 and V is TRBV25-1, with D possibly matching TRBD1 (5 bases). The CDR3 runs to 14 residues. Between the trimmed V and J ends, which lost 1 base and 3 bases, there was a span of 9 bases. Germline CDR1 reads MGHDK; CDR2 reads SYGVNS. In DNA, the CDR3 is TGTGCCAGCAGTGAATCGCCAGGGCACACTGAAGCTTTCTTT. Its protein product is CASSESPGHTEAFF.

This clone was seen a few times. The chain couples TRBV2 to TRBJ1-2, with D hard to call. The CDR3 has 13 residues. Germline CDR1 is SNHLY and CDR2 is FYNNEI. The V and J ends lost 3 bases and 8 bases respectively, with 13 bases between them. In DNA, the CDR3 is TGTGCCAGCAGTGAGAAGCAGATACAGGGCTACACCTTC. Protein product: CASSEKQIQGYTF. Full variable domain (missing parts from reference TRBV2 and TRBJ1-2): EPEVTQTPSHQVTQMGQEVILRCVPISNHLYFYWYRQILGQKVEFLVSFYNNEISEKSEIFDDQFSVERPDGSNFTLKIRSTKLEDSAMYFCASSEKQIQGYTFGSGTRLTVV.

This chain connects TRBV29-1 to TRBJ2-2; TRBD2 matches 12 bases. The trim removed 6 bases at V and 7 bases at J, leaving 9 bases unmatched. The CDR3 loop spans 15 amino acids. From germline, CDR1 is SQVTM and CDR2 ANQGSEA. Written as DNA, the CDR3 is TGCAGCGTCCCGGGACTAGCGGGTGCGGGCGGGGAGCTGTTTTTT. Translation: CSVPGLAGAGGELFF.

This clone was recorded once. The rearrangement links TRBV30 to TRBJ1-4; TRBD1 might be the D (6 bases). With 8 bases removed from V and 6 bases from J, the gap between germline ends came to 13 bases. The CDR3 totals 12 residues. The germline CDR1 and CDR2 sequences are GTSNPN and SVGIG (reference sequence). The CDR3 region has the DNA TGTGCCGTACGACAGGCCCATGAAAAACTGTTTTTT. Its protein product is CAVRQAHEKLFF. The full variable domain, its missing parts supplied by reference TRBV30 and TRBJ1-4, is SQTIHQWPATLVQPVGSPLSLECTVEGTSNPNLYWYRQAAGRGLQLLFYSVGIGQISSEVPQNLSASRPQDRQFILSSKKLLLSDSGFYLCAVRQAHEKLFFGSGTQLSVL.

This clone was seen just once. This sequence joins TRBV6-1 and TRBJ1-5; TRBD1 aligns across 8 bases. The CDR3 consists of 14 residues. Germline trimming cut 3 bases from V and 5 bases from J; bases unmatched to any gene: 3. CDR1 is MNHNS, CDR2 SASEGT, per germline. The CDR3 DNA is TGTGCCAGCAGTGACAGGGGGCAAGATCAGCCCCAGCATTTT. This encodes CASSDRGQDQPQHF.

V gene TRBV5-1 combines with J gene TRBJ1-2; no clear D. The CDR3 runs to 14 residues. Per germline, CDR1 SGHRS and CDR2 YFSETQ. V lost 1 base to trimming and J lost 4 bases, with 11 bases between them. CDR3 coding DNA: TGCGCCAGCAGCTTGAACCCTCCAGTCTATGGCTACACCTTC. Protein product: CASSLNPPVYGYTF.

The J gene is TRBJ2-2, the V gene TRBV6-2 or TRBV6-3; 11 nucleotides line up with TRBD2. Germline V CDR1 and CDR2: MNHEY, SVGEGT. Unmatched junction bases numbered 8, after V lost 5 bases and J lost 3 bases. The CDR3 has 17 amino acids. CDR3 nucleotide sequence: TGTGCCAGCAGTCTCACTAGCGGGGGACATTACACCGGGGAGCTGTTTTTT. Amino acid sequence: CASSLTSGGHYTGELFF.

The V and J genes are TRBV3-1 (or the pseudogene TRBV3-2) and TRBJ2-3; TRBD2 matches 10 bases. In germline, CDR1 is LGHDT, CDR2 YNNKEL (reference sequence). V lost 5 bases and J lost 0; bases outside the gene matches: 5. The CDR3 totals 16 residues. The CDR3 DNA sequence: TGTGCCAGCAGCATTACTAGCGGGATGAGCACAGATACGCAGTATTTT. Translating gives CASSITSGMSTDTQYF.

This clone was seen only a few times. The V call is TRBV30, the J call TRBJ1-5; 8 bases map to TRBD1. This CDR3 is built from 13 residues. V shed 1 base, J shed 7 bases, and the junction held 3 bases outside the gene matches. CDR1 is GTSNPN and CDR2 is SVGIG in the germline V gene (reference sequence). The CDR3 DNA reads TGTGCCTGGAGTGCGGCAGGGGGCCAGCCCCAGCATTTT. Translating it yields CAWSAAGGQPQHF.

The chain employs TRBV5-1 and TRBJ1-1; the D is unclear. The V end lost 4 bases, the J end lost 4 bases, and 5 bases lay between the germline ends. The CDR3 runs 11 residues. Germline loops: CDR1 SGHRS, CDR2 YFSETQ. The CDR3 region is CASSGGTEAFF. CDR3 nucleotide sequence: TGCGCCAGCAGCGGCGGCACTGAAGCTTTCTTT.

The chain combines TRBV2 with TRBJ2-6; D might be TRBD2 (6 bases). The CDR3 sequence is 15 residues long. Deletions cut 4 bases from V and 2 bases from J, with 9 bases between. Looked up from germline, CDR1 is SNHLY and CDR2 is FYNNEI. The CDR3 region has the DNA TGTGCCAGCAGTGGATCGGGGGCTGGGGCCAACGTCCTGACTTTC. Translating it yields CASSGSGAGANVLTF.

V usage is TRBV19 and J usage is TRBJ2-7, with 9 bases lining up with TRBD1. The CDR3 has 13 residues. Germline lookup yields CDR1 LNHDA and CDR2 SQIVND (reference sequence). V dropped 10 bases and J dropped 2; count of bases not matched to a gene: 6. The CDR3 is CATRGQGAYEQYF. CDR3 sequence (DNA): TGTGCCACCAGGGGACAGGGAGCCTACGAGCAGTACTTC. The full variable domain, completed using reference TRBV19 and TRBJ2-7, is DGGITQSPKYLFRKEGQNVTLSCEQNLNHDAMYWYRQDPGQGLRLIYYSQIVNDFQKGDIAEGYSVSREKKESFPLTVTSAQKNPTAFYLCATRGQGAYEQYFGPGTRLTVT.